The T cell receptor (beta chain) under discussion was sequenced for a study of early T cells in non-severe SARS-CoV-2 infection. Overall study context: The sequenced material was bulk RNA from unsorted whole blood, and its chains were unpaired. Findings and limits, study-wide: Database matching using VDJdb favored anti-spike CD8 responses, with private and CD4 specificities left missing.

This clonotype has a count of ten or more. Its antigen is undetermined. Individual cDNA molecules received unique molecular identifiers. Using its own MiXCR run on the 5' RACE reads, TCRdb lists one record per CDR3 protein. The table records 56,000 or so distinct CDR3 sequences, approximately 15% of them present only once. This CDR3 is built from 13 residues. V gave up 0 bases and J gave up 5 bases, with 7 bases separating them. Per germline, CDR1 SGHTA and CDR2 FQGNSA. Sequences were derived from whole blood, sampled at baseline. The chain links TRBV7-2 to TRBJ2-5; D remains ambiguous. This TCR derives from an adult who was a healthcare worker with PCR-confirmed SARS-CoV-2 infection or an uninfected control (not recorded which). CDR3: CASSLAVGETQYF. CDR3 nucleotides: TGTGCCAGCAGCTTAGCTGTGGGGGAGACCCAGTACTTC.